Below, one T cell receptor (beta chain) is given with its context. With duration under 3 months, ophthalmopathy was active: Clinical Activity Score at least 3, NOSPECS at least 4. More than 9.5 ml fresh peripheral blood yielded the PBMCs. This entry comes from a study of T cells in Graves' hyperthyroidism and ophthalmopathy. RNA transcripts served as the template for amplifying TCR beta CDR3 regions. A first-round RT-PCR of the TCR CDR3 used the HTBI primer set. TCRdb analysed the multiplex PCR reads with MiXCR anew, one entry per CDR3 protein. The top ten clones hold around 50% of a sample with almost 500,000 distinct CDR3 sequences, about 20% of them seen once. Trimming cost V 11 bases and J 9 bases; bases outside gene matches: 7. Germline loops: CDR1 MNHEY, CDR2 SVGEGT. The CDR3 totals 11 residues.

The origin of this receptor is a woman in her 70s with Graves' ophthalmopathy. The gene calls are TRBV6-2 or TRBV6-3 and TRBJ2-4, with 7 bases that match TRBD1. The sample was blood. The CDR3 region has the DNA TGTGCCGTATCACAGGGGCGCATTCAGTACTTC. It specifies CAVSQGRIQYF.